These 18 T cell receptor beta chains came from one sample sequenced in a study of CXCR3-negative and CXCR3-positive naive CD8 T cells. Which antigens these TCRs recognize remains unknown. Overall study results and limits: TRB CDR3s of CXCR3-positive naive cells were more hydrophobic than those of CXCR3-negative naive cells.

cDNA libraries for TRB were generated by 5' RACE incorporating UMI labels. TCRdb reprocessed the 5' RACE reads and reports one entry per CDR3 protein, with no DNA. The listing records about 89,000 distinct CDR3 sequences. The sequenced material came from naive CXCR3+ CD8+ T cells from blood. Subset of the sample: CD45RO-CCR7+CD27+CD95- naive CD8+ T cells expressing CXCR3 (TNR3+). Receptor source: a human donor in good health. Some clones in this sample may be carry-over from other donors' samples.

The genes are TRBV20-1 and TRBJ2-1; TCRdb lists TRBD1, though no DNA is available to test this call. Germline CDR1 is DFQATT and CDR2 is SNEGSKA (reference sequence). The CDR3 extends over 16 amino acids. The CDR3 loop is CSARDPGYRSGNEQFF.

The chain is built from TRBV12-3 or TRBV12-4 and TRBJ2-3; the TRBD1 assignment by TCRdb is unverifiable without DNA. CDR3 length: 15 residues. The CDR3 reads CASSFEGGYTDTQYF.

The rearrangement uses TRBV6-5 and TRBJ2-5. The CDR3 spans 13 residues. Germline CDR1 is MNHEY and CDR2 is SVGAGI. CDR3 in amino acids: CASSYGSQETQYF.

The rearrangement links TRBV5-1 to TRBJ2-1; the D gene TCRdb calls, TRBD2, cannot be checked with no DNA. CDR1 and CDR2 from the germline V gene are SGHRS and YFSETQ. This CDR3 contains 14 residues. The CDR3 protein is CASSDWDYQDEQFF. Using reference TRBV5-1 and TRBJ2-1 for the parts outside the CDR3, the full variable domain is KAGVTQTPRYLIKTRGQQVTLSCSPISGHRSVSWYQQTPGQGLQFLFEYFSETQRNKGNFPGRFSGRQFSNSRSEMNVSTLELGDSALYLCASSDWDYQDEQFFGPGTRLTVL.

V is TRBV4-3 and J is TRBJ2-1; TCRdb designates TRBD2, a call that cannot be tested without DNA. CDR1 and CDR2 (germline): LGHNA, YSLEER. The CDR3 runs to 19 residues. CDR3 amino acids: CASSQDLFTPSRVGNPQFF.

CDR3 amino acids: CARKKGGDVVYEQYF. This rearrangement joins TRBV21-1 to TRBJ2-7; TCRdb lists TRBD1, though no DNA is available to test this call. TRBV21-1 is a pseudogene segment. This CDR3 spans 15 amino acids.

The CDR3 sequence is CASSQGVWGEYGYTF. The V call is TRBV7-9, the J call TRBJ1-2; TCRdb gives TRBD1 as the D gene, but with no DNA this cannot be confirmed. Germline CDR1 is SEHNR and CDR2 is FQNEAQ (reference sequence). The CDR3 is 15 amino acids.

J is TRBJ2-5 and V is TRBV2; TCRdb's assignment of TRBD2 cannot be checked, as there is no DNA. The CDR3 loop spans 15 amino acids. Looked up from germline, CDR1 is SNHLY and CDR2 is FYNNEI. The CDR3 protein is CASTLLAGGAETQYF.

This sequence joins TRBV15 and TRBJ1-3; without DNA, the TCRdb call of TRBD1 cannot be checked. The CDR3 spans 16 residues. CDR1 and CDR2 from the germline V gene are LNHNV and YYDKDF (reference sequence). This chain's CDR3 is CATSTQTGGSGNTIYF.

V and J are TRBV15 and TRBJ2-1; TCRdb calls TRBD1, which cannot be checked without DNA. CDR1 LNHNV and CDR2 YYDKDF come from the germline V gene (reference sequence). This CDR3 has 20 residues. CDR3 protein: CATSRDLWVRVTGGYNEQFF. The full variable domain, rest sourced from reference TRBV15 and TRBJ2-1, is DAMVIQNPRYQVTQFGKPVTLSCSQTLNHNVMYWYQQKSSQAPKLLFHYYDKDFNNEADTPDNFQSRRPNTSFCFLDIRSPGLGDTAMYLCATSRDLWVRVTGGYNEQFFGPGTRLTVL.

The genes are TRBV20-1 and TRBJ2-7; TCRdb outputs TRBD1, but without DNA this stays unchecked. CDR1 and CDR2 (germline): DFQATT, SNEGSKA (reference sequence). The CDR3 length is 13 residues. The chain's CDR3 is CSASWTENYEQYF.

The rearrangement joins TRBV4-1 to TRBJ2-7; the TCRdb call, TRBD1, lacks DNA for checking. In germline, CDR1 is MGHRA, CDR2 YSYEKL. CDR3 size: 15 residues. The CDR3: CASSQVRGQGYEQYF.

V gene TRBV28 combines with J gene TRBJ2-7; TCRdb indicates TRBD1, and absent DNA this call remains unverified. The CDR3 covers 16 residues. Germline lookup yields CDR1 MDHEN and CDR2 SYDVKM. The CDR3 reads CASRLTGQGGTAEQYF.

The V gene is TRBV7-9, the J gene TRBJ1-4; TCRdb reports TRBD1, a call that lacks DNA to check it against. The CDR3 is 14 amino acids. The germline gives CDR1 SEHNR, CDR2 FQNEAQ (reference sequence). The CDR3 spells CASSPTTGLEKLFF.

This chain connects TRBV5-5 to TRBJ2-3; the TCRdb D gene call, TRBD1, has no DNA to confirm it. Looked up from germline, CDR1 is SGHKS and CDR2 is YYEKEE (reference sequence). The CDR3 runs to 17 residues. CDR3 sequence reads: CASSLVMGQGVPDTQYF.

V is TRBV4-1 and J is TRBJ2-1; with no DNA, the TCRdb D assignment of TRBD2 cannot be verified. Germline-derived CDR1 and CDR2 are MGHRA and YSYEKL. The CDR3 consists of 15 residues. The CDR3: CASSPGGLADNEQFF.

V and J are TRBV5-1 and TRBJ1-4. CDR1 is SGHRS, CDR2 YFSETQ, per germline. CDR3 length: 17 residues. The CDR3 region is CASSLRRLQDGNEKLFF.

The V and J genes are TRBV12-3 or TRBV12-4 and TRBJ2-7; TCRdb lists TRBD2, though no DNA is available to test this call. The CDR3 totals 15 residues. The CDR3 reads CASSLTSGDSYEQYF.